The clone carrying this T cell receptor (beta chain) was observed at least ten times. The library had UMIs added by 3' ligation of an oligonucleotide to TCR cDNA. The data were taken from a study of naive and memory T cell subsets. CDR1 is LNHDA and CDR2 is SQIVND in the germline V gene (reference sequence). This CDR3 spans 17 amino acids. The V end lost 2 bases, the J end lost 4 bases, and 17 bases lay between the germline ends. Ligated cDNA underwent four rounds of PCR with nested alpha and beta constant region primers and SP2. TCRdb passed the 5' RACE reads through MiXCR, listing each CDR3 protein once. The sample contains about 48,000 distinct CDR3 sequences, approximately 4.5% of which appear only once.

The V call is TRBV19, the J call TRBJ1-4; TRBD1 is a possible D gene (5 bases). The receptor's source is a female donor in good health. The CDR3 DNA follows: TGTGCCAGTAGTATACCACCGGGGCTCAGCTTTAATGAAAAACTGTTTTTT. Its protein product is CASSIPPGLSFNEKLFF. Combining the CDR3 with reference TRBV19 and TRBJ1-4 gives the whole variable domain DGGITQSPKYLFRKEGQNVTLSCEQNLNHDAMYWYRQDPGQGLRLIYYSQIVNDFQKGDIAEGYSVSREKKESFPLTVTSAQKNPTAFYLCASSIPPGLSFNEKLFFGSGTQLSVL.